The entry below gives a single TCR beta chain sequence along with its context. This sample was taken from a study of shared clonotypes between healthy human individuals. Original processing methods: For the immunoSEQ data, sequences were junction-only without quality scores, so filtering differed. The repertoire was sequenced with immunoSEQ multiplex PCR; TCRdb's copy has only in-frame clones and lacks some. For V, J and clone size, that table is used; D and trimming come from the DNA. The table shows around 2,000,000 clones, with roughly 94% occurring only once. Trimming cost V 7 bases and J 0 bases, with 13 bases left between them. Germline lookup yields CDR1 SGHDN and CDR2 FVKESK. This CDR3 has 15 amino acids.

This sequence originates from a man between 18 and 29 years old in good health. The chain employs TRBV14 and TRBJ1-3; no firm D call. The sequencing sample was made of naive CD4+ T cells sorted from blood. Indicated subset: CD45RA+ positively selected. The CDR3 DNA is TGTGCCAGCACCCCAGCGGGGAACTCTGGAAACACCATATATTTT. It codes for CASTPAGNSGNTIYF. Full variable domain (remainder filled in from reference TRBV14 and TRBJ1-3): EAGVTQFPSHSVIEKGQTVTLRCDPISGHDNLYWYRRVMGKEIKFLLHFVKESKQDESGMPNNRFLAERTGGTYSTLKVQPAELEDSGVYFCASTPAGNSGNTIYFGEGSWLTVV.